These 20 T cell receptor beta chains share one sample of origin, sequenced in a study of T cell responses to AZD1222 COVID-19 vaccine. Sequenced by immunoSEQ multiplex PCR; TCRdb stores in-frame clones only, minus some. The sample holds 55,000 to 65,000 clones, 65% to 80% seen once. The sequencing used peripheral blood, collected 28 days after the second AZD1222 dose. These receptors all stem from an adult who received the AZD1222 COVID-19 vaccine.

Here the CDR3 reads CASSPLPGVWTEAFF. The CDR3 coding sequence is TGTGCCAGCTCACCTCTTCCAGGGGTTTGGACTGAAGCTTTCTTT. The genes are TRBV18 and TRBJ1-1; possible D gene TRBD1, 6 bases. Trimming stripped 3 bases from V and 5 bases from J, with 16 bases between. Germline lookup yields CDR1 KGHSH and CDR2 LQKENI. This CDR3 is built from 15 residues.

The chain uses TRBV2 and TRBJ2-1; the D is unclear. In germline, CDR1 is SNHLY, CDR2 FYNNEI. Trimming stripped 4 bases from V and 0 bases from J, with 16 bases between. This CDR3 has 17 residues. CDR3 in amino acids: CASSAPPGRSSYNEQFF. CDR3 nucleotides: TGTGCCAGCAGTGCCCCACCGGGTCGAAGCTCCTACAATGAGCAGTTCTTC.

This sequence joins TRBV27 and TRBJ2-1; the D gene is possibly TRBD2 (7 bases). Germline CDR1 reads MNHEY; CDR2 reads SMNVEV (reference sequence). This CDR3 spans 16 amino acids. V was trimmed by 2 bases and J by 8 bases, leaving 19 bases between them. The CDR3 DNA reads as TGTGCCAGCAGTTTAGACGTAGGGGGGGCTGTTTATGAGCAGTTCTTC. Translation: CASSLDVGGAVYEQFF.

J is TRBJ1-3 and V is TRBV6-2 or TRBV6-3; no firm D call. V shed 5 bases and J shed 1 base, with 12 bases lying between them. CDR1 is MNHEY, CDR2 SVGEGT, per germline. The length of the CDR3 is 15 residues. The CDR3 nucleotides are TGTGCCAGCAGTCCCGTCCGGAGGTCTGGAAACACCATATATTTT. Its protein product is CASSPVRRSGNTIYF.

This clone was counted a few times. The chain combines TRBV28 with TRBJ1-1; 9 bases are shared with TRBD1. The CDR3 runs 15 residues. Germline V gene data show CDR1 as MDHEN and CDR2 as SYDVKM. V lost 6 bases and J lost 11; bases outside the gene matches: 16. CDR3 nucleotide sequence: TGTGCCAGCAGCCCGGCGGGACAGGGACTTCTGACCGCTTTCTTT. As protein: CASSPAGQGLLTAFF.

The genes are TRBV30 and TRBJ1-6; no clear D gene. The CDR3 covers 12 residues. Trimming stripped 3 bases from V and 5 bases from J, with 5 bases between. From germline, CDR1 is GTSNPN and CDR2 SVGIG (reference sequence). CDR3 in amino acids: CAWRVNNSPLHF. CDR3 DNA sequence: TGTGCCTGGAGAGTCAATAATTCACCCCTCCACTTT.

The genes are TRBV2 and TRBJ1-5, with 7 bases identical to TRBD1. The V segment lost 5 bases and the J segment 8 bases; nucleotides outside the gene matches: 0. Germline lookup yields CDR1 SNHLY and CDR2 FYNNEI. The CDR3 spans 11 residues. This chain's CDR3 is CASSQGEPQHF. The CDR3 bases are TGTGCCAGCAGTCAGGGGGAGCCCCAGCATTTT.

The chain has TRBV7-2 and TRBJ2-2, with 16 bases lining up with TRBD2. Germline V gene data show CDR1 as SGHTA and CDR2 as FQGNSA. The CDR3 totals 18 residues. With 3 bases clipped from V and 4 bases from J, the junction kept 5 bases outside the gene matches. The CDR3 loop reads CASSLPGLAGGITGELFF. The CDR3, as DNA: TGTGCCAGCAGCTTGCCGGGACTAGCGGGGGGGATCACCGGGGAGCTGTTTTTT.

This clone was counted a few times. V is TRBV5-1 and J is TRBJ2-6, with TRBD1 matching 7 bases. From germline, CDR1 is SGHRS and CDR2 YFSETQ. The CDR3 loop spans 18 amino acids. Unmatched junction bases numbered 11, after V lost 5 bases and J lost 0 bases. The DNA for the CDR3 is TGCGCCAGCAGTGGGGCCCGACAGGGCATCTCTGGGGCCAACGTCCTGACTTTC. Amino acids: CASSGARQGISGANVLTF. Complete variable domain (other parts from reference TRBV5-1 and TRBJ2-6): KAGVTQTPRYLIKTRGQQVTLSCSPISGHRSVSWYQQTPGQGLQFLFEYFSETQRNKGNFPGRFSGRQFSNSRSEMNVSTLELGDSALYLCASSGARQGISGANVLTFGAGSRLTVL.

The chain joins TRBV10-3 to TRBJ2-5; no clear D. The CDR3 spans 17 residues. The V gene's germline CDR1 is ENHRY and CDR2 SYGVKD. The ends were cut back, 5 bases at V and 2 bases at J, with 21 bases in the middle. The CDR3 DNA reads TGTGCCATCAGTTTTGCGGCTTCGATCCCTATTCAAGAGACCCAGTACTTC. Residues: CAISFAASIPIQETQYF.

This clone turned up a few times. The rearrangement joins TRBV28 to TRBJ2-7; D may be TRBD1 (5 bases). Germline CDR1 and CDR2: MDHEN and SYDVKM. Trimming removed 9 bases at V and 1 base at J, with 16 bases between. This CDR3 has 14 residues. The CDR3 DNA reads as TGTGCCAGTCTCTCCCCAGGGAAGTCCTACGAGCAGTACTTC. Protein sequence: CASLSPGKSYEQYF.

The chain links TRBV18 to TRBJ2-7; D unclear. Germline-derived CDR1 and CDR2 are KGHSH and LQKENI. The CDR3 is made up of 18 amino acids. Trimming took off 3 bases at V and 0 bases at J, with 21 bases between the two ends. The CDR3 sequence: CASSPLWSRSPSSYEQYF. The CDR3 DNA reads as TGTGCCAGCTCACCCCTCTGGTCGCGCAGTCCGAGCTCCTACGAGCAGTACTTC.

This chain uses TRBV5-1 with TRBJ2-3; 8 bases are shared with TRBD2. The germline V gene encodes CDR1 SGHRS and CDR2 YFSETQ. J gave up 7 bases and V 4 bases, and 14 bases lay outside the gene matches. This CDR3 is 16 amino acids long. The CDR3 coding sequence is TGCGCCAGCAGCACAATACCGGGACTAGGGTTCAATACGCAGTATTTT. The encoded protein is CASSTIPGLGFNTQYF.

The sample holds many counts of this clone. The J gene is TRBJ1-6, the V gene TRBV7-8; 8 positions match TRBD1. Germline V gene lookup returns CDR1 SGHVS and CDR2 FQNEAQ. The CDR3 is 16 residues long. V dropped 6 bases and J dropped 9; count of bases not matched to a gene: 13. CDR3 sequence reads: CASRSLGQGLGSPLHF. The CDR3 nucleotides read TGTGCCAGCAGGTCGTTAGGACAGGGATTGGGTTCACCCCTCCACTTT.

V and J are TRBV10-1 and TRBJ1-1; perhaps TRBD1 as D (6 bases). The CDR3 sequence is 14 residues long. In germline, CDR1 is WNHNN, CDR2 SYGVQD (reference sequence). The V end lost 3 bases, the J end lost 4 bases, and 12 bases lay between the germline ends. CDR3 region: CASSDNRESTEAFF. The CDR3 DNA sequence: TGCGCCAGCAGTGATAACAGGGAATCCACTGAAGCTTTCTTT.

This chain joins TRBV6-5 and TRBJ1-3; D call uncertain. CDR1 and CDR2 from the germline V gene are MNHEY and SVGAGI. Deletions cut 0 bases from V and 4 bases from J, with 7 bases between. The CDR3 totals 14 residues. CDR3 DNA: TGTGCCAGCAGTTACTCCTTCGGGGGAAACACCATATATTTT. Translation gives CASSYSFGGNTIYF.

The J gene is TRBJ1-2, the V gene TRBV7-2; a weak D match, TRBD1 (5 bases). Deletions cut 0 bases from V and 7 bases from J, with 30 bases between. Per germline, CDR1 SGHTA and CDR2 FQGNSA. This CDR3 has 20 amino acids. This chain's CDR3 is CASSLARWAGRSSRRFGYTF. In DNA form, the CDR3 reads TGTGCCAGCAGCTTAGCGCGGTGGGCAGGGAGGTCCTCGAGAAGGTTTGGCTACACCTTC.

V is TRBV5-1 and J is TRBJ2-1, with a tentative D call TRBD2 (6 bases). Germline CDR1 reads SGHRS; CDR2 reads YFSETQ. The CDR3 loop spans 13 amino acids. V lost 3 bases to trimming and J lost 8 bases, with 12 bases between them. In DNA form, the CDR3 reads TGCGCCAGCAGCTCGGGAGAGCCTGATGAGCAGTTCTTC. It encodes CASSSGEPDEQFF.

The V gene is TRBV28, the J gene TRBJ1-2, with 11 bases matching TRBD1. This CDR3 has 15 residues. After removal of 2 bases from V and 7 bases from J, the junction contained 6 bases not matched to a gene. The V gene's germline CDR1 is MDHEN and CDR2 SYDVKM. The CDR3 sequence: CASSLGGQGARGYTF. CDR3 sequence (DNA): TGTGCCAGCAGTTTAGGTGGACAGGGGGCGCGTGGCTACACCTTC.

This chain connects TRBV7-2 to TRBJ1-2, with D possibly TRBD1 on 6 matching bases. Between the trimmed V and J ends, which lost 5 bases and 7 bases, there was a span of 20 bases. The CDR3 is 15 residues long. The germline CDR1 and CDR2 sequences are SGHTA and FQGNSA. The CDR3 coding sequence is TGTGCCAGCAGCCTCAGGGGTCGGGGGCCCGGTGGCTACACCTTC. Protein sequence: CASSLRGRGPGGYTF.